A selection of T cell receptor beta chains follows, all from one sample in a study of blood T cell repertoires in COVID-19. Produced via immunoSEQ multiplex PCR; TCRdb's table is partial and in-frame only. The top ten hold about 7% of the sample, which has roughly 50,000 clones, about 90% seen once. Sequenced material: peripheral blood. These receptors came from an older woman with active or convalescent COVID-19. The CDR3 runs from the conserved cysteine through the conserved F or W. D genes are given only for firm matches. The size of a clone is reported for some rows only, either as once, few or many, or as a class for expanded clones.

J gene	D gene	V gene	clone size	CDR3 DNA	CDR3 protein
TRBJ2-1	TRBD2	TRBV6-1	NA	TGTGCCGGGGGACGGACTAGTTCCTACAATGAGCAGTTCTTC	CAGGRTSSYNEQFF
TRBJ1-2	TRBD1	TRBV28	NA	TGTGCCAGCAGTTCCTCACAGGGGAACTATGGCTACACCTTC	CASSSSQGNYGYTF
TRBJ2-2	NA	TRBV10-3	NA	TGTGCCACACAGGGACAAAACACCGGGGAGCTGTTTTTT	CATQGQNTGELFF
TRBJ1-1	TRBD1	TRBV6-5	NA	TGTGCCAGCAGGAGACAGGGGGCTGGTGAAGCTTTCTTT	CASRRQGAGEAFF
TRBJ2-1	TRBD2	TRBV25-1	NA	TGTGCCAGCAGTGAAATTGGCGGGAGGAATAATGAGCAGTTCTTC	CASSEIGGRNNEQFF
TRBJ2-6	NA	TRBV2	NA	TGTGCCAGCAGTCAGACTTCTGGGGCCAACGTCCTGACTTTC	CASSQTSGANVLTF
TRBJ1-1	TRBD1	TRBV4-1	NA	TGCGCCAGCAGCCCCCGAGGGGGCCGGGACAGGGGGAAGAACACTGAAGCTTTCTTT	CASSPRGGRDRGKNTEAFF
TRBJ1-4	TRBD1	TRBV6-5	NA	TGTGCCAGCTCCGAACCCGGGACAGGGGGCGAAAAACTGTTTTTT	CASSEPGTGGEKLFF
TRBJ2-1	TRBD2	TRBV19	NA	TGTGCCAGTAGCCCTAGCGGGAGGGGGCGGAATGAGCAGTTCTTC	CASSPSGRGRNEQFF
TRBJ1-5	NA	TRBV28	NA	TGTGCCAGCAGCCCCGACAGAACCCGCCTGAATCAGCCCCAGCATTTT	CASSPDRTRLNQPQHF
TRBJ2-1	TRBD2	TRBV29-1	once	TGCAGCGTTGACACTAGCGGGATAGGCAATGAGCAGTTCTTC	CSVDTSGIGNEQFF
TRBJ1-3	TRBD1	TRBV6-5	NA	TGTGCCAGCAGTTACTCGCCGACAGGGTCGGGAAACACCATATATTTT	CASSYSPTGSGNTIYF
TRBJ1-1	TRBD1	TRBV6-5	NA	TGTGCCAGCAGGCGACAGGGGAACACTGAAGCTTTCTTT	CASRRQGNTEAFF
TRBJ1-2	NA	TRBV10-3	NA	TGTGCCATCAGTGATCCAGGCGGGGGCTATGGCTACACCTTC	CAISDPGGGYGYTF
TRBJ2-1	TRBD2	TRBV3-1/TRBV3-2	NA	TGTGCCAGCAGCCAAGTAGCGGGGATTCCGAATGAGCAGTTCTTC	CASSQVAGIPNEQFF
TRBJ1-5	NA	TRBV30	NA	TGTGCCTGGAAGACGGGGAAAGATCAGCCCCAGCATTTT	CAWKTGKDQPQHF
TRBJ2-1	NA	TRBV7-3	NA	TGTGCCAGCAGCCCTCTTGGGCAGGCGTCCTACAATGAGCAGTTCTTC	CASSPLGQASYNEQFF
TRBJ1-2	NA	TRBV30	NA	TGTGCCTGGAGCCCTACAGGGTATGGCTACACCTTC	CAWSPTGYGYTF
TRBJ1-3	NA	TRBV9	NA	TGTGCCAGCAGCCTCGACAGGGGAAACACCATATATTTT	CASSLDRGNTIYF
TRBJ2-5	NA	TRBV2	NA	TGTGCCAGCAGGGACTGGAACAAAGAGACCCAGTACTTC	CASRDWNKETQYF
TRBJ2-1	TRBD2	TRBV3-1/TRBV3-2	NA	TGTGCCAGCAGCCAGGTAGGGCTAGCGGAGGGAAGCTCCTACAATGAGCAGTTCTTC	CASSQVGLAEGSSYNEQFF
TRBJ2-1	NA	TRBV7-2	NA	TGTGCCAGCAGCTTAAATAGCCCTGGTCCGGGAGAGCAGTTCTTC	CASSLNSPGPGEQFF
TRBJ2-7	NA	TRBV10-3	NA	TGTGCCCTCCGTCCAACAGGGAATCCATACGAGCAGTACTTC	CALRPTGNPYEQYF
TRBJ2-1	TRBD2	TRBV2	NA	TGTGCCAGCAGTGAGGTAGCGGGAGGGCCTGGCTTCTTC	CASSEVAGGPGFF
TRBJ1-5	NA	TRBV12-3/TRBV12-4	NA	TGTGCCAGCAGTTTACTCGGGCAGCCCCAGCATTTT	CASSLLGQPQHF
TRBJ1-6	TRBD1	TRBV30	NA	TGTGCCTGGAAAGACAGGGGTAATTCACCCCTCCACTTT	CAWKDRGNSPLHF
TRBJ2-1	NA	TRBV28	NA	TGTGCCAGCAGTGCCCGGACAGAAATTGGATTGGACAATGAGCAGTTCTTC	CASSARTEIGLDNEQFF
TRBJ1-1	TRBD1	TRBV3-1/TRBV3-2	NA	TGTGCCAGCAGCTTACAGGGGGGCACTGAAGCTTTCTTT	CASSLQGGTEAFF
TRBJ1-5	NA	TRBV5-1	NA	TGCGCCAGCAGCCCCTACCCTTACGGCAATCAGCCCCAGCATTTT	CASSPYPYGNQPQHF
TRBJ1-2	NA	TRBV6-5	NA	TGTGCCAGCAGTACAAGCCTCAGGGACTATGGCTACACCTTC	CASSTSLRDYGYTF
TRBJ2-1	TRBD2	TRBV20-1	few	TGCAGTGCTAGTAGCGGGGGAAACAATGAGCAGTTCTTC	CSASSGGNNEQFF
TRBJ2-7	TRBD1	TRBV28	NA	TGTGCCAGCAGTTTGAGGGGGCCGCACTACGAGCAGTACTTC	CASSLRGPHYEQYF
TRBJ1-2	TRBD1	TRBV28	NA	TGTGCCAGCAGTTTAAAGGGGGCGTTAGGGGGCTACACCTTC	CASSLKGALGGYTF
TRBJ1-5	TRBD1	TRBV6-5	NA	TGTGCCAGCAATAGACAGGGGGTTGGCAATCAGCCCCAGCATTTT	CASNRQGVGNQPQHF
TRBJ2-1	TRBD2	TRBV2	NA	TGTGCCAGCAGAGGAGCGGGGGTTTACAATGAGCAGTTCTTC	CASRGAGVYNEQFF
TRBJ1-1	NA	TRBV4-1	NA	TGCGCCAGCAGCCAAGACAACAGGGCCGAAACTGAAGCTTTCTTT	CASSQDNRAETEAFF
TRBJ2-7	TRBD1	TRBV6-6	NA	TGTGCCAGCAGACGGGCCCGGACAGGGACATACGAGCAGTACTTC	CASRRARTGTYEQYF
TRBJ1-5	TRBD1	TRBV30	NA	TGTGCCTGGAGTGCAGGGGGCAACCAGCCCCAGCATTTT	CAWSAGGNQPQHF
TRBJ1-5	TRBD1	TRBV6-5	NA	TGTGCCAGCAGCCCCACAGGGGGCGGCAATCAGCCCCAGCATTTT	CASSPTGGGNQPQHF
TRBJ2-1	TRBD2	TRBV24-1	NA	TGTGCCACCAGTGACCGAAGACTAGCGGGGAGCTCCTACAATGAGCAGTTCTTC	CATSDRRLAGSSYNEQFF